The rows below give T cell receptor beta chains drawn from one sample of a study of CD8+ T cells in alopecia areata. Assay used: immunoSEQ multiplex PCR; TCRdb lists only in-frame clones, some missing. The sample shows about 210,000 clones, roughly two fifths of them seen only once. The input for sequencing was CD4+ T cells sorted from blood, taken at roughly week 30, from a patient treated with tofacitinib. Source of these receptors: a human donor with alopecia areata. Each CDR3 is given with its conserved first and last residue. D genes are given only for firm matches. Some rows mark clone size as missing; the rest say once, few, many or name a class of expanded clone.

clone size | D gene | J gene | V gene | CDR3 DNA | CDR3 protein
few | . | TRBJ1-2 | TRBV4-2 | TGTGCCAGCAGCCAAGAGTTCAGGGGTAACTATGGCTACACCTTC | CASSQEFRGNYGYTF
. | . | TRBJ1-2 | TRBV27 | TGTGCCAGCAGTTTAAGGTCTGGGGCGTCTGGCTACACCTTC | CASSLRSGASGYTF
. | . | TRBJ1-2 | TRBV5-1 | TGCGCCAGCAGCCAAGGGGGAATGGGCTACACCTTC | CASSQGGMGYTF
. | . | TRBJ1-3 | TRBV7-8 | TGTGCCAGCAGCGTGCCGGGAGCTCTAGGAAACACCATATATTTT | CASSVPGALGNTIYF
few | . | TRBJ2-2 | TRBV7-2 | TGTGCCAGCAGCTTAGTTGGTGCCACCGGGGAGCTGTTTTTT | CASSLVGATGELFF
. | . | TRBJ2-1 | TRBV7-3 | TGTGCCAGCAGCTTAATGCAGGGGAGGGACCATGAGCAGTTCTTC | CASSLMQGRDHEQFF
. | . | TRBJ2-5 | TRBV10-3 | TGTGCCATCAGGGACAGTCCACAAGAGACCCAGTACTTC | CAIRDSPQETQYF
. | TRBD2 | TRBJ2-1 | TRBV19 | TGTGCCAGTAGTGGAGGACTAGCGGAAATCGATGAGCAGTTCTTC | CASSGGLAEIDEQFF
few | . | TRBJ1-1 | TRBV29-1 | TGCAGCGTTGGACACCTTCTGAACACTGAAGCTTTCTTT | CSVGHLLNTEAFF
. | TRBD1 | TRBJ2-2 | TRBV11-2 | TGTGCCAGCAGGACGGTCAGGGGGCGAAGAACCAGGGAGCTGTTTTTT | CASRTVRGRRTRELFF
. | . | TRBJ2-3 | TRBV19 | TGTGCCAGTAGTCCGTCGGTGGGCACAGATACGCAGTATTTT | CASSPSVGTDTQYF
. | TRBD1 | TRBJ1-2 | TRBV30 | TGTGCCTGGAGTGTAGGGGGGACAGTGCGGGGCTATGGCTACACCTTC | CAWSVGGTVRGYGYTF
once | . | TRBJ1-3 | TRBV30 | TGTGCCTGGAGAGGGGGTGGAAACACCATATATTTT | CAWRGGGNTIYF
. | . | TRBJ1-2 | TRBV2 | TGTGCCAGCAGACCCCAGGAGACTAACTATGGCTACACCTTC | CASRPQETNYGYTF
. | . | TRBJ1-1 | TRBV9 | TGTGCCAGCAGCATTGGACACCTGAACACTGAAGCTTTCTTT | CASSIGHLNTEAFF
. | . | TRBJ2-3 | TRBV19 | TGTGCCAGTAGTATAGCTGGCAGAGATACGCAGTATTTT | CASSIAGRDTQYF
few | TRBD1 | TRBJ2-1 | TRBV5-1 | TGCGCCAGCAGCTTGGAACAGGGGGCAACCTACAATGAGCAGTTCTTC | CASSLEQGATYNEQFF
. | . | TRBJ2-4 | TRBV30 | TGTGCCTGGAGTATTCCGGGACTTCAGTACTTC | CAWSIPGLQYF
few | TRBD1 | TRBJ1-2 | TRBV29-1 | TGCAGCGTCCAAGATTTTAGGACAGGGTCGGACTATGGCTACACCTTC | CSVQDFRTGSDYGYTF
. | TRBD1 | TRBJ1-5 | TRBV25-1 | TGTGCCAGCAGTCCCACAGGACAGGGACAGCCCCAGCATTTT | CASSPTGQGQPQHF
. | TRBD2 | TRBJ2-7 | TRBV4-2 | TGTGCCAGCAGCCAAGTAGGGGCTGATAGCGGGAGGGCCTCGGAGCAGTACTTC | CASSQVGADSGRASEQYF
few | . | TRBJ2-3 | TRBV6-1 | TGTGCCAGCAGTGCTGGACGCAATGCAGATACGCAGTATTTT | CASSAGRNADTQYF
few | . | TRBJ2-1 | TRBV30 | TGTGCCTGGAGTGTGAGGAATGAGCAGTTCTTC | CAWSVRNEQFF
. | TRBD1 | TRBJ1-2 | TRBV6-6 | TGTGCCAGCAGTTACGGACAGGGTAACTATGGCTACACCTTC | CASSYGQGNYGYTF
few | . | TRBJ1-5 | TRBV11-2 | TGTGCCAGCAGCTTAGGGGTCTCCGGTCAGCCCCAGCATTTT | CASSLGVSGQPQHF
. | . | TRBJ2-5 | TRBV5-1 | TGCGCCAGCAGCTCCTCGACAGCTTCAGAGACCCAGTACTTC | CASSSSTASETQYF
. | TRBD1 | TRBJ1-5 | TRBV2 | TGTGCCAGCAGTGAACGAGAACAGGGGCAGCCCCAGCATTTT | CASSEREQGQPQHF
. | . | TRBJ1-2 | TRBV4-2 | TGTGCCAGCAGCCAAGAGGGCCTAGAGGGGTACTATGGCTACACCTTC | CASSQEGLEGYYGYTF
. | . | TRBJ1-4 | TRBV4-1 | TGCGCCAGCAGCCCGACCCCTGAAAAACTGTTTTTT | CASSPTPEKLFF
few | TRBD1 | TRBJ1-2 | TRBV30 | TGTGCCTGGAGTGGGACAGGGAGGATGGGCAACTATGGCTACACCTTC | CAWSGTGRMGNYGYTF
few | TRBD1 | TRBJ2-3 | TRBV2 | TGTGCCAGCAGCAAGGTGGGACAGTTAGTCACAGATACGCAGTATTTT | CASSKVGQLVTDTQYF
. | . | TRBJ1-2 | TRBV12-5 | TGTGCTAGTGAACCCGACAGACTCTATGGCTACACCTTC | CASEPDRLYGYTF
. | . | TRBJ2-3 | TRBV5-4 | TGTGCCAGCAGCTCGACAGATACGCAGTATTTT | CASSSTDTQYF
few | . | TRBJ2-5 | TRBV25-1 | TGTGCCAGCAGTGCGCGACAGGTCGGCCAAGAGACCCAGTACTTC | CASSARQVGQETQYF
. | . | TRBJ2-3 | TRBV29-1 | TGCAGCGTTCCCCTGGGGGACACAGATACGCAGTATTTT | CSVPLGDTDTQYF
. | . | TRBJ2-7 | TRBV29-1 | TGCAGCGTTGTGTATCAGGGAGGGGGCGAGCAGTACTTC | CSVVYQGGGEQYF
. | . | TRBJ2-7 | TRBV6-5 | TGTGCCAGCAGTTCCGGGCACTACGAGCAGTACTTC | CASSSGHYEQYF
. | . | TRBJ1-2 | TRBV29-1 | TGCAGCGTTGAAGATGGGGGGCCAGAAAACTTTTATGGCTACACCTTC | CSVEDGGPENFYGYTF
few | TRBD1 | TRBJ2-2 | TRBV5-1 | TGCGCCAGCAGCGAAGGACAGGGGACCGGGGAGCTGTTTTTT | CASSEGQGTGELFF
. | . | TRBJ1-2 | TRBV6-5 | TGTGCCAGCACTCCCCATAACTATGGCTACACCTTC | CASTPHNYGYTF
few | . | TRBJ1-5 | TRBV4-2 | TGTGCCAGCAGCCAAGATGGTAGGGGCCATCAGCCCCAGCATTTT | CASSQDGRGHQPQHF
few | . | TRBJ2-3 | TRBV7-2 | TGTGCCAGCAGCTTAAGGTTGGCAGGGTCGGATACGCAGTATTTT | CASSLRLAGSDTQYF
. | . | TRBJ2-7 | TRBV6-5 | TGTGCCAGCAGTTACGAGGGGGGTACCTACGAGCAGTACTTC | CASSYEGGTYEQYF
few | . | TRBJ2-7 | TRBV5-1 | TGCGCCAGCAGCTTGGCGGACGGACCCTACGAGCAGTACTTC | CASSLADGPYEQYF
. | TRBD1 | TRBJ1-1 | TRBV9 | TGTGCCAGCAGCGCGGGACAGGGAAAAGCTTTCTTT | CASSAGQGKAFF
. | . | TRBJ1-1 | TRBV29-1 | TGCAGCGTTGAATTCACGAACACTGAAGCTTTCTTT | CSVEFTNTEAFF
. | . | TRBJ2-3 | TRBV6-5 | TGTGCCAGCAGCCGACAGAAATTCAGCACAGATACGCAGTATTTT | CASSRQKFSTDTQYF
. | . | TRBJ1-1 | TRBV30 | TGTGCCTGGACCCCTGTGGGGGGATGGAACACTGAAGCTTTCTTT | CAWTPVGGWNTEAFF
few | TRBD1 | TRBJ2-5 | TRBV6-6 | TGTGCCAGCAGTCTCCAGGGGGCGGACGGGACCCAGTACTTC | CASSLQGADGTQYF
few | . | TRBJ2-7 | TRBV25-1 | TGTGCCAGCAGTAAGGGCCGCGACGAGCAGTACTTC | CASSKGRDEQYF
few | TRBD1 | TRBJ2-6 | TRBV7-2 | TGTGCCAGCAGTCACCGGACAGGGGCTGGGGCCAACGTCCTGACTTTC | CASSHRTGAGANVLTF
. | . | TRBJ2-7 | TRBV6-5 | TGTGCCAGCAGTTCACCGGGGAACTCCTACGAGCAGTACTTC | CASSSPGNSYEQYF
. | . | TRBJ1-6 | TRBV30 | TGTGCCTGGGGTTCAGGGTTCCGCAATTCACCCCTCCACTTT | CAWGSGFRNSPLHF
once | . | TRBJ1-2 | TRBV18 | TGTGCCAGCTCACCAGGGCAAGAGGGTGTCTATGGCTACACCTTC | CASSPGQEGVYGYTF
few | . | TRBJ2-7 | TRBV6-1 | TGTGCCAGCAGTGACTCGGCAGCGAGCTCCTACGAGCAGTACTTC | CASSDSAASSYEQYF
. | . | TRBJ1-2 | TRBV5-1 | TGCGCCAGCAGCTCGTCCGGGACATCGTACGGCTACACCTTC | CASSSSGTSYGYTF
. | . | TRBJ1-4 | TRBV6-5 | TGTGCCAGCAGTTTGGCAGGGCACGAAAAACTGTTTTTT | CASSLAGHEKLFF
few | . | TRBJ2-7 | TRBV18 | TGTGCCAGCTCACCGGGGACAAAGGAGGAGGAGTACTTC | CASSPGTKEEEYF
. | . | TRBJ1-1 | TRBV19 | TGTGCCAGTAGTATGCGGTCTGACACTGAAGCTTTCTTT | CASSMRSDTEAFF
. | TRBD2 | TRBJ2-7 | TRBV30 | TGTGCCTGGAATCCGTCGGGACTAGCGGGAGTTGCCGAGCAGTACTTC | CAWNPSGLAGVAEQYF